This T cell receptor (beta chain) is drawn from a study of T cells in Graves' hyperthyroidism and ophthalmopathy. Study-wide results and limits: Blood also contained most expanded thyroid clonotypes above 0.001.

Graves' hyperthyroidism is called stable when ophthalmopathy does not progress within 18 months. Hyperthyroidism in the patients, aged 18 to 65, was newly diagnosed and under 2 months in duration. Patients were excluded because of uncontrolled infection, other autoimmune disease, pregnancy or lactation. Amplification of TCR beta CDR3 regions was performed using RNA transcripts as template. HTBI primers drove first-round RT-PCR of the TCR CDR3. TCRdb used MiXCR to reprocess the multiplex PCR reads, holding one entry per CDR3 protein. The sample records around 580,000 distinct CDR3 sequences, 40% to 55% being singletons. This clonotype occurred many times. Its cognate antigen is unknown. V shed 4 bases and J 3 bases; nucleotides not matched to a gene: 9. The length of the CDR3 is 16 residues. Germline values: CDR1 LNHDA, CDR2 SQIVND (reference sequence).

The receptor comes from a woman aged 18-29 years with Graves' hyperthyroidism. The chain is built from TRBV19 and TRBJ2-7, with 10 positions matching TRBD2. Specimen: peripheral blood or thyroid tissue (not recorded which). Here the CDR3 reads CASSTRPSGSLYEQYF. The CDR3 DNA is TGTGCCAGTAGTACCCGCCCTAGCGGGAGTCTCTACGAGCAGTACTTC. Supplemented by reference TRBV19 and TRBJ2-7, the full variable domain reads DGGITQSPKYLFRKEGQNVTLSCEQNLNHDAMYWYRQDPGQGLRLIYYSQIVNDFQKGDIAEGYSVSREKKESFPLTVTSAQKNPTAFYLCASSTRPSGSLYEQYFGPGTRLTVT.